The T cell receptor (beta chain) under discussion was sequenced for a study of cytomegalovirus exposure and HLA in healthy donors. V was clipped by 0 bases and J by 11 bases; unmatched bases: 10. There are 14 residues in the CDR3. Per the germline V gene, CDR1 is SGHRS and CDR2 is YFSETQ. General study results and limits: Rare TCR sequences dominated, though some public TCRs recurred in many donors. In the roughly 120 validation repertoires, a later analysis found that first-cohort TCR clusters tended to co-occur. The study recorded over 150 TCR beta chains that were cytomegalovirus-associated.

Clones were sequenced by immunoSEQ multiplex PCR, and TCRdb holds only the in-frame ones, with some missing. Of roughly 50,000 clones listed, about nine tenths are singletons. Comments on this clone: Its specificity is unknown.

Sequencing used PBMCs. This receptor was taken from a man between 18 and 35 years old in good health and CMV-seronegative. The chain joins TRBV5-1 to TRBJ1-1; 7 bases map to TRBD1. CDR3 DNA: TGCGCCAGCAGCTTGGCACCAGGGGGAGGAGACGCTTTCTTT. This encodes CASSLAPGGGDAFF.